This TCR beta chain was retrieved from a study of cytomegalovirus exposure and HLA in healthy donors. Study in general: Prior work identified 120 million or so unique TCR beta sequences in around 170 million T cells.

This CDR3 spans 17 amino acids. With 4 bases clipped from V and 0 bases from J, the junction kept 4 bases outside the gene matches. Germline V gene lookup returns CDR1 SGHTA and CDR2 FQGTGA. Researchers ran the PCR with 60 Vbeta and 13 Jbeta primers. The assay was immunoSEQ multiplex PCR, and TCRdb's table has in-frame clones only and misses some. The sample includes about 98,000 clones, around 74% of them seen just once. Study conclusions and caveats: The authors confirmed in vitro that three CMV-associated chains were specific for CMV antigens. Later on, an analysis showed TCR association rates differing by HLA locus, with DRB1 the most and HLA-C the fewest.

With respect to this clone: Its antigen is unknown.

The chain recombines TRBV7-3 with TRBJ2-1, with 12 positions matching TRBD2. The sample comprised PBMCs. The sequence came from a male donor in good health and CMV-seronegative. The CDR3 coding sequence is TGTGCCAGCAGCTCGCTGACTAGCGGGAGCTCCTACAATGAGCAGTTCTTC. It yields the protein CASSSLTSGSSYNEQFF.